A selection of T cell receptor beta chains follows, all from one sample in a study of blood T cell repertoires in COVID-19. Here immunoSEQ multiplex PCR was the method, and the copy in TCRdb shows in-frame clones only, minus some. The sample carries 270,000 or so clones, 65% to 85% recorded once. The sample taken for sequencing was peripheral blood. The receptors shown here come from a human donor with COVID-19, enrolled during active disease. The donor label of this sample is uncertain. Each CDR3 is given without its conserved first and last residue. Clone size is shown for a subset of rows, as once, few, many or a class of expanded clone.

J: TRBJ2-1
V: TRBV28
size: NA
CDR3: ASSFGAGGVYNEQF

J: TRBJ2-7
V: TRBV7-3
size: NA
CDR3: ASSLSASYEQY

J: TRBJ2-2
V: TRBV28
size: NA
CDR3: ASSPISGSDRELF

J: TRBJ1-2
V: TRBV25-1
size: NA
CDR3: ASSESQGASYGYT

J: TRBJ1-1
V: TRBV14
size: NA
CDR3: ASSLLKGTEAF

J: TRBJ1-1
V: TRBV10-3
size: NA
CDR3: AAQGTYTEAF

J: TRBJ2-7
V: TRBV7-9
size: NA
CDR3: ASSSGGGYEQY

J: TRBJ2-7
V: TRBV1
size: few
CDR3: TSSHGTFPYEQY

J: TRBJ2-5
V: TRBV3-1/TRBV3-2
size: NA
CDR3: ASSHLGGSGGETQY

J: TRBJ1-2
V: TRBV30
size: once
CDR3: AWGQGGGYT

J: TRBJ2-1
V: TRBV30
size: NA
CDR3: AWEGDRGSGEQF

J: TRBJ2-2
V: TRBV11-2
size: NA
CDR3: ASSSLQGYGELF

J: TRBJ2-7
V: TRBV6-1
size: NA
CDR3: ASSELGQPTYEQY

J: TRBJ2-7
V: TRBV18
size: NA
CDR3: ASSTSGRVYEQY

J: TRBJ2-2
V: TRBV24-1
size: NA
CDR3: ATRLAGGELF

J: TRBJ1-1
V: TRBV5-5
size: NA
CDR3: ASTPLQFPEAF

J: TRBJ2-7
V: TRBV7-8
size: NA
CDR3: ASSPSGIPYEQY

J: TRBJ2-7
V: TRBV15
size: NA
CDR3: ATSRGADSYEQY

J: TRBJ1-2
V: TRBV5-6
size: NA
CDR3: ASRADFNYGYT

J: TRBJ1-4
V: TRBV10-3
size: few
CDR3: AISERQGQPSNEKLF

J: TRBJ2-7
V: TRBV19
size: NA
CDR3: ASSKTGLSYEQY

J: TRBJ2-1
V: TRBV7-6
size: NA
CDR3: ASSWAEDSTYNEQF

J: TRBJ2-7
V: TRBV6-5
size: NA
CDR3: ASNRLAGVGEQY

J: TRBJ2-5
V: TRBV11-2
size: NA
CDR3: ASSLGRRVAGEETQY

J: TRBJ2-5
V: TRBV5-4
size: once
CDR3: ASSRTIEQETQY

J: TRBJ2-3
V: TRBV5-1
size: NA
CDR3: ASSFTSGSRTDTQY

J: TRBJ1-1
V: TRBV2
size: NA
CDR3: ASSPERDTMNTEAF

J: TRBJ2-7
V: TRBV20-1
size: NA
CDR3: SASFGAGGYEQY

J: TRBJ2-5
V: TRBV5-8
size: NA
CDR3: ASSLGLAGQETQY

J: TRBJ2-2
V: TRBV28
size: few
CDR3: ASSSPGGRGTGELF

J: TRBJ1-1
V: TRBV7-2
size: NA
CDR3: ASSLANRGNTEAF

J: TRBJ1-4
V: TRBV9
size: NA
CDR3: ASSVLSGGTAVEKLF

J: TRBJ2-1
V: TRBV19
size: NA
CDR3: ASSIGLAGGLEQF

J: TRBJ2-2
V: TRBV27
size: NA
CDR3: ASSLFGQGYTGELF

J: TRBJ2-6
V: TRBV5-1
size: NA
CDR3: ASSSQGLGANVLT

J: TRBJ2-5
V: TRBV27
size: NA
CDR3: ASGGQGPKTQY

J: TRBJ1-1
V: TRBV24-1
size: NA
CDR3: ATSDMRGTEAF

J: TRBJ1-5
V: TRBV28
size: once
CDR3: ASLASKGASNQPQH

J: TRBJ1-2
V: TRBV14
size: NA
CDR3: ASSQGAYGYT

J: TRBJ2-7
V: TRBV30
size: NA
CDR3: AWERTPSYEQY

J: TRBJ2-7
V: TRBV28
size: few
CDR3: ASSLGAGGTYEQY

J: TRBJ1-1
V: TRBV7-9
size: NA
CDR3: ASSRIVGRNTEAF

J: TRBJ2-2
V: TRBV7-3
size: NA
CDR3: ASSLYAGQNTGELF

J: TRBJ2-7
V: TRBV24-1
size: NA
CDR3: ATSDLQGEQY

J: TRBJ1-1
V: TRBV19
size: once
CDR3: ASNQGGNTEAF

J: TRBJ2-7
V: TRBV5-4
size: NA
CDR3: ASSQNSGTGGLEQY

J: TRBJ1-1
V: TRBV12-3/TRBV12-4
size: NA
CDR3: ASRYGAEAF

J: TRBJ2-7
V: TRBV5-6
size: NA
CDR3: ASSWGTGSEEQY

J: TRBJ1-1
V: TRBV5-1
size: once
CDR3: ASSFGPGSTEAF

J: TRBJ1-6
V: TRBV5-1
size: NA
CDR3: ASSARETGSPLH

J: TRBJ1-5
V: TRBV28
size: few
CDR3: ASSLGVTENQPQH

J: TRBJ1-1
V: TRBV19
size: NA
CDR3: ASSPYRGLAEAF

J: TRBJ1-1
V: TRBV29-1
size: few
CDR3: SGHTGQGLLGNEAF

J: TRBJ1-5
V: TRBV15
size: NA
CDR3: ATSRGRQRNQPQH

J: TRBJ2-7
V: TRBV7-3
size: few
CDR3: ASSLNERGEQY

J: TRBJ2-2
V: TRBV7-9
size: NA
CDR3: ASAEGGDTGELF

J: TRBJ1-4
V: TRBV3-1/TRBV3-2
size: NA
CDR3: ASSRQGPNEKLF

J: TRBJ1-2
V: TRBV5-4
size: NA
CDR3: ASSWTGGNGYT

J: TRBJ1-2
V: TRBV6-5
size: NA
CDR3: ASTPWGDYGYT